These 27 T cell receptor beta chains were all obtained from the same sample, sequenced in a study of Ad26.COV2.S vaccination and SARS-CoV-2 variants. Generated by immunoSEQ multiplex PCR, the TCRdb table keeps only in-frame clones and is missing some. This sample has about 350,000 clones, with around 87% found just once. Treatment noted: roughly 20 received Ad26.COV2.S at low or high dose, single or two shots; 5 received placebo; per-sample allocation not given. The samples were gathered on day 63 after the first injection of vaccine or placebo. This specimen was peripheral blood, taken in a trial of Ad26.COV2.S vaccine versus placebo. These receptors all come from a person aged 18-60 years who received the Ad26.COV2.S COVID-19 vaccine or a placebo.

This clone was seen more than once but under ten times. The chain is built from TRBV2 and TRBJ1-2; D remains ambiguous. Germline CDR1 reads SNHLY; CDR2 reads FYNNEI. The V end was cut by 6 bases, the J end by 7 bases, with 12 bases between. CDR3 length equals 12 residues. DNA of the CDR3: TGTGCCAGCAGGGGTTTTTGGGGTGGCTACACCTTC. Translation: CASRGFWGGYTF.

The rearrangement links TRBV6-1 to TRBJ2-7; 7 nucleotides match TRBD1. CDR3 length equals 16 residues. Germline V lookup: CDR1 MNHNS, CDR2 SASEGT. With V trimmed by 2 bases and J by 1 base, 8 bases remained unmatched. CDR3 DNA: TGTGCCAGCAGTGAATTTAATACAGGGGCGTCCTACGAGCAGTACTTC. Protein: CASSEFNTGASYEQYF.

The V gene is TRBV6-2 or TRBV6-3, the J gene TRBJ1-1, with D possibly TRBD1 on 5 matching bases. Trimming cost V 0 bases and J 1 base, with 15 bases left between them. The germline V gene has CDR1 MNHEY and CDR2 SVGEGT. The CDR3 covers 17 residues. The CDR3 DNA is TGTGCCAGCAGTTACTCCGTGACAGCACTCGGGAACACTGAAGCTTTCTTT. This encodes CASSYSVTALGNTEAFF.

This chain links TRBV6-5 with TRBJ1-1, with D perhaps TRBD1 (6 bases). Trimming left V 7 bases short and J 0 bases short, with 12 bases between. This CDR3 has 14 amino acids. CDR1 and CDR2 (germline): MNHEY, SVGAGI. The CDR3 is CASNRQGLNTEAFF. The CDR3 DNA sequence: TGTGCCAGCAATCGCCAGGGGCTGAACACTGAAGCTTTCTTT.

This chain connects TRBV5-4 to TRBJ2-4; tentative D call: TRBD1 (6 bases). Between the trimmed V and J ends, which lost 1 base and 0 bases, there was a span of 14 bases. The CDR3 contains 17 residues. Germline CDR1 SGHNT, CDR2 YYREEE (reference sequence). CDR3 loop: CASSLYLGHKAKNIQYF. The CDR3 coding sequence is TGTGCCAGCAGCTTGTACTTGGGACATAAAGCCAAAAACATTCAGTACTTC.

Notes on this clone: Other nucleotide sequences from this sample produce the same CDR3. This chain joins TRBV18 and TRBJ2-2, with a tentative D call TRBD1 (5 bases). Germline V gene lookup returns CDR1 KGHSH and CDR2 LQKENI. The CDR3 is made up of 15 amino acids. The V gene lost 2 bases and the J gene lost 4 bases, with 11 bases spanning the gap. DNA for the CDR3: TGTGCCAGCTCACCAGGACAAGGGGCCACCGGGGAGCTGTTTTTT. Residues: CASSPGQGATGELFF.

This chain uses TRBV30 with TRBJ1-1; no clear D. CDR1 GTSNPN and CDR2 SVGIG come from the germline V gene (reference sequence). Deletions cut 0 bases from V and 3 bases from J, with 8 bases between. This CDR3 spans 13 amino acids. The CDR3 spells CAWSVLRDTEAFF. In nucleotides, the CDR3 is TGTGCCTGGAGTGTGTTAAGGGACACTGAAGCTTTCTTT.

The V gene is TRBV6-2 or TRBV6-3, the J gene TRBJ2-5; 8 nucleotides match TRBD1. The CDR3 has 14 amino acids. CDR1 is MNHEY, CDR2 SVGEGT, per germline. The V segment lost 5 bases and the J segment 2 bases; nucleotides outside the gene matches: 4. The chain's CDR3 is CASSRTGNQETQYF. The CDR3 DNA is TGTGCCAGCAGTCGGACAGGGAATCAAGAGACCCAGTACTTC.

This CDR3 reads CAWSVLRGPDEQFF. CDR3 in DNA: TGTGCCTGGAGTGTACTGAGGGGGCCTGATGAGCAGTTCTTC. The chain uses TRBV30 and TRBJ2-1; TRBD1 aligns across 7 bases. After removal of 0 bases from V and 8 bases from J, the junction contained 7 bases not matched to a gene. This CDR3 comprises 14 residues. The germline V gene encodes CDR1 GTSNPN and CDR2 SVGIG (reference sequence).

The chain is built from TRBV4-1 and TRBJ2-2; D uncertain. Germline CDR1 MGHRA, CDR2 YSYEKL. Trimming removed 1 base at V and 3 bases at J, with 12 bases between. The CDR3 totals 16 residues. CDR3 residues: CASSQVSAVDTGELFF. For the CDR3, the DNA is TGCGCCAGCAGCCAAGTAAGCGCTGTGGACACCGGGGAGCTGTTTTTT.

The chain couples TRBV28 to TRBJ1-6, with D tentatively TRBD1 (5 bases). The CDR3 totals 14 residues. Germline V gene sequence: CDR1 MDHEN, CDR2 SYDVKM. Trimming took 3 bases from V and 7 from J, leaving 10 bases between them. In DNA, the CDR3 is TGTGCCAGCAGTTTCGGCAGGGACAATTCACCCCTCCACTTT. Its protein product is CASSFGRDNSPLHF. The variable domain in full, completed from reference TRBV28 and TRBJ1-6, reads DVKVTQSSRYLVKRTGEKVFLECVQDMDHENMFWYRQDPGLGLRLIYFSYDVKMKEKGDIPEGYSVSREKKERFSLILESASTNQTSMYLCASSFGRDNSPLHFGNGTRLTVT.

The chain combines TRBV7-9 with TRBJ2-7; D unclear. V was clipped by 1 base and J by 4 bases, with 5 bases between them. The CDR3 contains 12 residues. Germline V gene sequence: CDR1 SEHNR, CDR2 FQNEAQ (reference sequence). The CDR3, as DNA: TGTGCCAGCAGCTTAGAGCCATACGAGCAGTACTTC. This gives the protein CASSLEPYEQYF.

The chain carries TRBV11-3 and TRBJ2-3, with 8 bases identical to TRBD2. Germline CDR1 SGHNT, CDR2 YENEEA. The CDR3 length is 13 residues. J gave up 6 bases and V 5 bases, and 4 bases lay outside the gene matches. The CDR3 nucleotides are TGTGCCAGCAGCAACGGGGGGGAGGATACGCAGTATTTT. Its protein product is CASSNGGEDTQYF. The variable domain in full, with the rest retrieved from reference TRBV11-3 and TRBJ2-3, is EAGVVQSPRYKIIEKKQPVAFWCNPISGHNTLYWYLQNLGQGPELLIRYENEEAVDDSQLPKDRFSAERLKGVDSTLKIQPAELGDSAVYLCASSNGGEDTQYFGPGTRLTVL.

This chain joins TRBV5-6 and TRBJ2-3; the match to TRBD2 covers 11 bases. Losses at the gene ends were 2 bases for V and 6 bases for J; bases not matched to a gene: 14. Germline CDR1 and CDR2: SGHDT and YYEEEE. This CDR3 region has 18 residues. The CDR3 bases are TGTGCCAGCAGCTTCCCAGTTCCGCTAGCGGGGGGAACGGATACGCAGTATTTT. Its protein is CASSFPVPLAGGTDTQYF.

The chain's CDR3 is CASSVATRGPRETQYF. The CDR3 DNA reads TGTGCCAGCAGCGTAGCAACGAGGGGGCCTCGCGAGACCCAGTACTTC. The chain combines TRBV9 with TRBJ2-5, with 7 bases matching TRBD1. The CDR3 is 16 residues long. Trimming at V came to 0 bases and at J to 5 bases, leaving 10 bases not matched to a gene. Germline lookup yields CDR1 SGDLS and CDR2 YYNGEE.

The V call is TRBV9, the J call TRBJ1-2; 8 bases agree with TRBD1. J was trimmed by 2 bases and V by 5 bases; bases with no gene match: 2. The length of the CDR3 is 13 residues. Germline CDR1 reads SGDLS; CDR2 reads YYNGEE. The CDR3 sequence: CASSSGGNYGYTF. Written as DNA, the CDR3 is TGTGCCAGCAGTTCAGGGGGCAACTATGGCTACACCTTC.

This chain connects TRBV5-4 to TRBJ1-2; maybe TRBD1 (6 bases). V was shortened by 4 bases and J by 3 bases, with 10 bases between the two germline ends. The CDR3 has 13 residues. The V gene's germline CDR1 is SGHNT and CDR2 YYREEE (reference sequence). Here the CDR3 reads CASSPGGHYGYTF. The CDR3 DNA sequence: TGTGCCAGCAGCCCGGGGGGGCACTATGGCTACACCTTC.

The chain has TRBV27 and TRBJ1-1, with 10 bases identical to TRBD1. Per the germline V gene, CDR1 is MNHEY and CDR2 is SMNVEV (reference sequence). The CDR3 loop spans 15 amino acids. V lost 6 bases, J lost 4 bases, and 8 bases stayed unmatched. The CDR3 DNA sequence: TGTGCCAGCAGGGATCTGACAGGGGGCGGCACTGAAGCTTTCTTT. This gives the protein CASRDLTGGGTEAFF.

J is TRBJ2-2 and V is TRBV7-6, with 12 bases aligning to TRBD2. CDR1 is SGHVS and CDR2 is FNYEAQ in the germline V gene. Trimming took 4 bases from V and 4 from J; bases not matched to a gene: 4. This CDR3 has 16 residues. The CDR3, as DNA: TGTGCCAGCAGCTCGAAACTAGCGGGGGGCACCGGGGAGCTGTTTTTT. Protein sequence: CASSSKLAGGTGELFF.

The J gene is TRBJ2-1, the V gene TRBV7-9; 14 bases are shared with TRBD2. J lost 0 bases, V lost 5 bases, and 12 bases had no gene match. The CDR3 has 20 residues. Germline lookup yields CDR1 SEHNR and CDR2 FQNEAQ (reference sequence). The DNA of the CDR3 is TGTGCCAGCAGCACAACCCGGGGACTAGCGGGGGCGCGCTCCTACAATGAGCAGTTCTTC. It specifies CASSTTRGLAGARSYNEQFF.

The rearrangement joins TRBV5-4 to TRBJ2-7, with TRBD1 matching 12 bases. Germline CDR1 is SGHNT and CDR2 is YYREEE (reference sequence). The V gene end was trimmed by 3 bases and the J gene end by 4 bases; junction bases not matched to a gene: 2. The CDR3 is made up of 14 amino acids. CDR3 in amino acids: CASSWGQGAYEQYF. In DNA, the CDR3 is TGTGCCAGCAGCTGGGGACAGGGGGCTTACGAGCAGTACTTC. The full variable domain, with the rest looked up from reference TRBV5-4 and TRBJ2-7, is ETGVTQSPTHLIKTRGQQVTLRCSSQSGHNTVSWYQQALGQGPQFIFQYYREEENGRGNFPPRFSGLQFPNYSSELNVNALELDDSALYLCASSWGQGAYEQYFGPGTRLTVT.

This clone was recorded once. The chain links TRBV3-1 (or the pseudogene TRBV3-2) to TRBJ2-3, with 9 bases aligning to TRBD2. Germline CDR1 LGHDT, CDR2 YNNKEL (reference sequence). This CDR3 is 19 amino acids long. The V and J ends lost 3 bases and 2 bases, in that order; junction bases with no gene match: 15. The CDR3 reads CASSHKGLAGRTSTDTQYF. The CDR3 nucleotides are TGTGCCAGCAGCCATAAGGGCCTAGCGGGGAGGACATCCACAGATACGCAGTATTTT.

The chain combines TRBV12-3 or TRBV12-4 with TRBJ1-2; TRBD1 matches 7 bases. This CDR3 region has 13 residues. J was trimmed by 3 bases and V by 5 bases; bases with no gene match: 3. CDR3 bases: TGTGCCAGCAGTGACAGGGATGACTATGGCTACACCTTC. As protein: CASSDRDDYGYTF.

The chain uses TRBV2 and TRBJ1-2; D call uncertain. V was pared by 9 bases and J by 0 bases, with 8 bases between. In germline, CDR1 is SNHLY, CDR2 FYNNEI. The CDR3 loop spans 12 amino acids. The CDR3 loop reads CASQGANYGYTF. CDR3 nucleotide sequence: TGTGCCAGTCAAGGAGCTAACTATGGCTACACCTTC.

The V gene is TRBV20-1, the J gene TRBJ2-1; 9 bases line up with TRBD1. In germline, CDR1 is DFQATT, CDR2 SNEGSKA (reference sequence). V was clipped by 3 bases and J by 6 bases; unmatched bases: 6. This CDR3 is 14 amino acids long. The CDR3, as DNA: TGCAGTGCTAGTCGGACAGGGGAAATCAATGAGCAGTTCTTC. It codes for CSASRTGEINEQFF.

The J gene is TRBJ1-1, the V gene TRBV5-6, with D uncertain. In germline, CDR1 is SGHDT, CDR2 YYEEEE. V shed 7 bases and J shed 7 bases, with 14 bases lying between them. This CDR3 is built from 12 residues. The CDR3 DNA reads as TGTGCCAGCGGCCTGACTAGAGTTGAAGCTTTCTTT. Its translation: CASGLTRVEAFF.

The chain employs TRBV6-5 and TRBJ1-1, with D perhaps matching TRBD1 (5 bases). The V and J ends lost 2 bases and 6 bases respectively, with 7 bases between them. The CDR3 contains 12 residues. Germline values: CDR1 MNHEY, CDR2 SVGAGI. CDR3 DNA sequence: TGTGCCAGCAGTTACGGGGGTTCTGAAGCTTTCTTT. Encoded protein: CASSYGGSEAFF.